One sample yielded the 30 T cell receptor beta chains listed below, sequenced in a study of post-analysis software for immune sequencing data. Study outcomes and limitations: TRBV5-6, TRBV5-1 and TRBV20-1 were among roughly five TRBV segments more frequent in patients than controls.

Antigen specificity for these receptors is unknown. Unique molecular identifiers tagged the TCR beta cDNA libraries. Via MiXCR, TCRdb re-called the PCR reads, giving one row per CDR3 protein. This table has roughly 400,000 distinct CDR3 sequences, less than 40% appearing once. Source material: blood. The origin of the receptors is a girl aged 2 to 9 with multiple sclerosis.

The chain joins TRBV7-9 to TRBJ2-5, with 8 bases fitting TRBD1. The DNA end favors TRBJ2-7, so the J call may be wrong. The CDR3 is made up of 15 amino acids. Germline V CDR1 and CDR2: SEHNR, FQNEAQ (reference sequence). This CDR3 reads CASSLGQGAQYEQYF. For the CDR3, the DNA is TGTGCCAGCAGCTTAGGCCAGGGGGCTCAATACGAGCAGTACTTC.

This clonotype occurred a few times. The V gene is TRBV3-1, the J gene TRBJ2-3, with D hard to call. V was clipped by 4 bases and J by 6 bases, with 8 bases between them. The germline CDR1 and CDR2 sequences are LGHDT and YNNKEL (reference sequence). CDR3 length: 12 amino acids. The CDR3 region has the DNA TGTGCCAGCAGCCCGCCCGGGGATACGCAGTATTTT. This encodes CASSPPGDTQYF.

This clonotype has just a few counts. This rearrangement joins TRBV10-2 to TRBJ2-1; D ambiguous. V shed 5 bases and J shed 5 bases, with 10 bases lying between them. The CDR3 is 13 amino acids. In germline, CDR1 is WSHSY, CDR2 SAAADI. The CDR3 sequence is CASSWRYDNEQFF. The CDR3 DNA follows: TGCGCCAGCAGTTGGAGATACGACAATGAGCAGTTCTTC.

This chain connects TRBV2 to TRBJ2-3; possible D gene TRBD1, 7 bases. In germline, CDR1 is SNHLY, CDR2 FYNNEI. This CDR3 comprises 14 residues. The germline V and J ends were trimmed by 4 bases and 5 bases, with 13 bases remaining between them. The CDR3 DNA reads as TGTGCCAGCAGTGTTGGGCAGGGGGGAGATACGCAGTATTTT. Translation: CASSVGQGGDTQYF.

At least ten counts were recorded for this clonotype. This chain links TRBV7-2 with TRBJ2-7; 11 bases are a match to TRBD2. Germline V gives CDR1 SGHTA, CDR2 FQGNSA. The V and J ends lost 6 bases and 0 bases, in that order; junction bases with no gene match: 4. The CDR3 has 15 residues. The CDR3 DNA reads TGTGCCAGCAGGCCCGGGACTAGCGGCTCCTACGAGCAGTACTTC. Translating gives CASRPGTSGSYEQYF.

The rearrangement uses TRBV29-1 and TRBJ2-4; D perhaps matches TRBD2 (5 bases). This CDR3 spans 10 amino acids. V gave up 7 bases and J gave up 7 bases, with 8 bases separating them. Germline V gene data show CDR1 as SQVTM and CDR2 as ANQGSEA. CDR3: CSAGNNIQYF. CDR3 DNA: TGCAGCGCCGGGAACAACATTCAGTACTTC.

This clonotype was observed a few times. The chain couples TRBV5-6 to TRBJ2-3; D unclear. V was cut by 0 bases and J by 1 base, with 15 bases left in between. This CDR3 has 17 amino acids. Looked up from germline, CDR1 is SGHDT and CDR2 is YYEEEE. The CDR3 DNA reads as TGTGCCAGCAGCTTGGGGGTCCCCAAATTGGGCACAGATACGCAGTATTTT. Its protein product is CASSLGVPKLGTDTQYF.

The CDR3 reads CSAREMREGRGEEQFF. The CDR3 DNA reads as TGCAGTGCTAGAGAGATGAGGGAGGGCCGAGGAGAGGAGCAGTTCTTC. The chain couples TRBV20-1 to TRBJ2-1; the match to TRBD2 covers 7 bases. CDR1 DFQATT and CDR2 SNEGSKA come from the germline V gene (reference sequence). CDR3 length equals 16 residues. The junction had 15 bases not matched to a gene; V was cut back by 0 bases and J by 10 bases.

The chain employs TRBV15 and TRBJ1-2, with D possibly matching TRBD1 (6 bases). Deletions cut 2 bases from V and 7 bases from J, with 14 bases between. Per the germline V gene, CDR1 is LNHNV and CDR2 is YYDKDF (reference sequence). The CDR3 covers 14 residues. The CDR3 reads CATSRYLDRGGYTF. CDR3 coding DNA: TGTGCCACCAGCAGATATTTGGACAGAGGTGGCTACACCTTC.

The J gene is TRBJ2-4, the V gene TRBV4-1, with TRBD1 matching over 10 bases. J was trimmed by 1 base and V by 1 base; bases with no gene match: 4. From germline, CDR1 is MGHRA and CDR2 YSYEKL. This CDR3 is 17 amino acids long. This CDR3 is CASSQGTGQGAKNIQYF. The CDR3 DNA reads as TGCGCCAGCAGCCAAGGAACGGGACAGGGGGCCAAAAACATTCAGTACTTC.

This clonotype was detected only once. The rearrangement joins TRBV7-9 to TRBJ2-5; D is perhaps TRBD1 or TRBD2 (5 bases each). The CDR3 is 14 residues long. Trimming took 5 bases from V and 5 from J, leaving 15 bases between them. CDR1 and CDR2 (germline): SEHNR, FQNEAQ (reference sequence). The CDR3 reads CASSDGAGGETQYF. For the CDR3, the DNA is TGTGCCAGCAGCGATGGGGCCGGCGGGGAGACCCAGTACTTC. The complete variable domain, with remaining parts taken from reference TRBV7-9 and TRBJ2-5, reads DTGVSQNPRHKITKRGQNVTFRCDPISEHNRLYWYRQTLGQGPEFLTYFQNEAQLEKSRLLSDRFSAERPKGSFSTLEIQRTEQGDSAMYLCASSDGAGGETQYFGPGTRLLVL.

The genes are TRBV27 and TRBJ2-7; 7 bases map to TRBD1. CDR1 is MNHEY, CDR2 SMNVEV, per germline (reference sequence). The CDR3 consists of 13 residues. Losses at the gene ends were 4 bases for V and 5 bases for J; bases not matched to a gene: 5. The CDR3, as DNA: TGTGCCAGCAGTTCACAGGGGCTCCACGAGCAGTACTTC. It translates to CASSSQGLHEQYF.

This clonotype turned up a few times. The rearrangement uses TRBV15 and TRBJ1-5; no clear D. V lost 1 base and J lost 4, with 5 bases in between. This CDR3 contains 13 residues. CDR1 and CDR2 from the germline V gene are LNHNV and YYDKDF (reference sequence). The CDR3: CATSRVGNQPQHF. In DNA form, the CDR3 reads TGTGCCACCAGCAGAGTGGGGAATCAGCCCCAGCATTTT.

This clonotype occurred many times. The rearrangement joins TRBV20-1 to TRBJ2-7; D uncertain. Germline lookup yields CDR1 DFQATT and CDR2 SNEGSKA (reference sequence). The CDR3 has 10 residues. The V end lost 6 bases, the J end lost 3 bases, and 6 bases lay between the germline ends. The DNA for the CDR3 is TGCAGTGCCACGGACTACGAGCAGTACTTC. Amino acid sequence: CSATDYEQYF.

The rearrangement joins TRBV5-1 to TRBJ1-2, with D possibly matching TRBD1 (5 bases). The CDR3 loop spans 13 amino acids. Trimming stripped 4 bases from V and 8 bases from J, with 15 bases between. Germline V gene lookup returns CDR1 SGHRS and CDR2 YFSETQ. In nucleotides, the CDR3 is TGCGCCAGCAGCCCGGGACTCGGGGGGGGCTACACCTTC. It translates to CASSPGLGGGYTF.

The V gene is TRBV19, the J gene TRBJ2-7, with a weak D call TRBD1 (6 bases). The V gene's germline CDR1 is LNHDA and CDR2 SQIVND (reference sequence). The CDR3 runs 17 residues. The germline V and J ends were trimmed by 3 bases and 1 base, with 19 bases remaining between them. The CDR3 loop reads CASSIRATGRPSYEQYF. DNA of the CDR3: TGTGCCAGTAGTATCCGGGCTACAGGGAGACCTTCCTACGAGCAGTACTTC.

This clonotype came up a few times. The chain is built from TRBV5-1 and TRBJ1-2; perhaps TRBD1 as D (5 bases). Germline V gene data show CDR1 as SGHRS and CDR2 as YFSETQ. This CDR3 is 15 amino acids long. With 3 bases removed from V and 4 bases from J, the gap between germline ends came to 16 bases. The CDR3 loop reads CASSWDGGLLYGYTF. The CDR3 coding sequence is TGCGCCAGCAGCTGGGACGGAGGCCTCCTCTATGGCTACACCTTC.

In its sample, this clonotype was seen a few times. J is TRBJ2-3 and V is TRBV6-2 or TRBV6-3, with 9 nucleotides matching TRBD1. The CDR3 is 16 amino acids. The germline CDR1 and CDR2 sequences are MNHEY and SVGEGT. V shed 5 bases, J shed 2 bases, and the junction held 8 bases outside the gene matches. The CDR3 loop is CASSPGTGFFTDTQYF. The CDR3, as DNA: TGTGCCAGCAGTCCCGGGACAGGGTTCTTCACAGATACGCAGTATTTT.

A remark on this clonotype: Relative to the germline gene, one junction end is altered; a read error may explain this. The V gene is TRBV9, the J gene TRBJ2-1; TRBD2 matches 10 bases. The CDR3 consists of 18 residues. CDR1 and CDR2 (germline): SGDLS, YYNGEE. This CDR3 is CAGSDDLYSGGSHNEQFF. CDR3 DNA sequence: TGTGCCGGCAGCGACGACCTATATAGCGGGGGGTCTCACAATGAGCAGTTCTTC. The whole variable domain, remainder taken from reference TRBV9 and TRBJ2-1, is DSGVTQTPKHLITATGQRVTLRCSPRSGDLSVYWYQQSLDQGLQFLIQYYNGEERAKGNILERFSAQQFPDLHSELNLSSLELGDSALYFCAGSDDLYSGGSHNEQFFGPGTRLTVL.

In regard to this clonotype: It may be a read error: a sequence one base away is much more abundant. CDR3 bases: TGTGCCAGCCAATATCCCGGTGGTAATCAGGCCCAGCATTTT. Translating it yields CASQYPGGNQAQHF. The chain joins TRBV28 to TRBJ1-5, with D unresolved. The CDR3 has 14 residues. Germline-derived CDR1 and CDR2 are MDHEN and SYDVKM.

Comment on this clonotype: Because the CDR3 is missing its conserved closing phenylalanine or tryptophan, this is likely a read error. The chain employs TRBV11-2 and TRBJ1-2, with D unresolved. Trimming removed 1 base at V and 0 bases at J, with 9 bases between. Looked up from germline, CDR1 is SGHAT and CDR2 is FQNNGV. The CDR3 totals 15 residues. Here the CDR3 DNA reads TGTGCCAGCAGCTTAGGTGTCAGAACTAACTATGGCTACACCTTA. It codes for CASSLGVRTNYGYTL.

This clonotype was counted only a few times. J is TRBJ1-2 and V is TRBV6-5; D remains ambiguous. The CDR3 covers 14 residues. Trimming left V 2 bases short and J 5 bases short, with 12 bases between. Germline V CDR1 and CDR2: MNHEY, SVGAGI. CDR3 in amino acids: CASSYANRNYGYTF. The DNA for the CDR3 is TGTGCCAGCAGTTACGCAAACAGAAATTATGGCTACACCTTC.

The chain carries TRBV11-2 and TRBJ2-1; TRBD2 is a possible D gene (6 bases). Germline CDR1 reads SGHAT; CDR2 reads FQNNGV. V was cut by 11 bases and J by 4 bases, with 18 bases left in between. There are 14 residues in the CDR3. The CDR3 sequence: CARRPGGVYNEQFF. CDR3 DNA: TGTGCCCGCCGCCCCGGGGGAGTTTACAATGAGCAGTTCTTC.

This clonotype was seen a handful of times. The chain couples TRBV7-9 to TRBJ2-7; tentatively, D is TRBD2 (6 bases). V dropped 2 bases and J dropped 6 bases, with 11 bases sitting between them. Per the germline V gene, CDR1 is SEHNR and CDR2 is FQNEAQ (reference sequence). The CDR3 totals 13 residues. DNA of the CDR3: TGTGCCAGCAGCTTAACGGGAGAGGTCGAGCAGTACTTC. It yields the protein CASSLTGEVEQYF.

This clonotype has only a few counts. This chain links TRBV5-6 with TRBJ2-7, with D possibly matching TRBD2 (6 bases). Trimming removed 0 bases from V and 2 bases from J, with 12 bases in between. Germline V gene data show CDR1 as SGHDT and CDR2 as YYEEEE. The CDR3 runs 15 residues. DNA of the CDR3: TGTGCCAGCAGCTTGGAATTAGCGGCAGCCTACGAGCAGTACTTC. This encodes CASSLELAAAYEQYF.

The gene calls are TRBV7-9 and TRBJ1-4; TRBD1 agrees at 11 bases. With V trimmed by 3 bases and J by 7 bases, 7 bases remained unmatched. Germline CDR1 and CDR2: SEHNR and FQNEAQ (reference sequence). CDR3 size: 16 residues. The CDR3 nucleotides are TGTGCCAGCAGCTTCGGACAGGGGGCGAGAGGTGAAAAACTGTTTTTT. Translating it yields CASSFGQGARGEKLFF.

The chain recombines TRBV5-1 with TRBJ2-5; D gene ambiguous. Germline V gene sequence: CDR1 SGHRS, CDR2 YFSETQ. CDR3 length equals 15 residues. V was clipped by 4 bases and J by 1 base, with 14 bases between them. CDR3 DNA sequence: TGCGCCAGCAGCCCTGGCGGATGGCCCCAAGAGACCCAGTACTTC. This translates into CASSPGGWPQETQYF.

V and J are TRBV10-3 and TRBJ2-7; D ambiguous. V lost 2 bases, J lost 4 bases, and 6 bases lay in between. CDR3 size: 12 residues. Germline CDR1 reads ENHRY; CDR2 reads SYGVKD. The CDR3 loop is CAISEEQYEQYF. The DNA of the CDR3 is TGTGCCATCAGTGAGGAACAGTACGAGCAGTACTTC.

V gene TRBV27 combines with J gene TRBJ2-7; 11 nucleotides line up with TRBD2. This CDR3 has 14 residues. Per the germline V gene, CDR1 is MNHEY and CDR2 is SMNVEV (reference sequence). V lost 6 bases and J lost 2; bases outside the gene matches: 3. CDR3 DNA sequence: TGTGCCAGCAGAGGGACTAGCGGAGCCTACGAGCAGTACTTC. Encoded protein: CASRGTSGAYEQYF.

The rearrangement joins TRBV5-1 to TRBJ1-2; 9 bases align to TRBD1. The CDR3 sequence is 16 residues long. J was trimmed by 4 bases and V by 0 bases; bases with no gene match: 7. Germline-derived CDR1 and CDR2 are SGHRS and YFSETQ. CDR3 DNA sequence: TGCGCCAGCAGCTTGGACTGGGACAGGGAGCTCTATGGCTACACCTTC. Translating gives CASSLDWDRELYGYTF.